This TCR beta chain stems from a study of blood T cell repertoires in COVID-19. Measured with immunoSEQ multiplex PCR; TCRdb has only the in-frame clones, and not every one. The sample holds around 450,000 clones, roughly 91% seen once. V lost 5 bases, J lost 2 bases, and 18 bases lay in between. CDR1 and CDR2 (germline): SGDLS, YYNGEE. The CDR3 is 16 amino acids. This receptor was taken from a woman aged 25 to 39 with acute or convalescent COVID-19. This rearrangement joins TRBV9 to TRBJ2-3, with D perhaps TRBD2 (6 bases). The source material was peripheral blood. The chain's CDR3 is CASSLPLTSNTDTQYF. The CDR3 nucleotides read TGTGCCAGCAGTCTCCCCTTGACTAGTAACACAGATACGCAGTATTTT.